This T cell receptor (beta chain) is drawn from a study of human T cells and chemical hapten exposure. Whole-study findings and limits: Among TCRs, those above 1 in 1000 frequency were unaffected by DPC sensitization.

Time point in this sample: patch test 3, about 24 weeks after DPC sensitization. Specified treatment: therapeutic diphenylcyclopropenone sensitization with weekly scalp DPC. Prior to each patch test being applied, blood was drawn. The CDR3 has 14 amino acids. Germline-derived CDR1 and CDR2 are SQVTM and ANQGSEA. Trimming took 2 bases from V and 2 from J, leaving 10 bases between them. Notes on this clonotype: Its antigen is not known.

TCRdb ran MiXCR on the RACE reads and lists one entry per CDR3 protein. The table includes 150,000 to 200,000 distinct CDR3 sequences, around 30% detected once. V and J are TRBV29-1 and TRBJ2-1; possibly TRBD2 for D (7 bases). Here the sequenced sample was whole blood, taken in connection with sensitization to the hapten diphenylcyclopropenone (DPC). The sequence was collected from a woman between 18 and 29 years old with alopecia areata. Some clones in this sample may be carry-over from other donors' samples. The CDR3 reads CSVERGGPYNEQFF. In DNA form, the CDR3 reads TGCAGCGTTGAAAGGGGGGGCCCCTACAATGAGCAGTTCTTC.